These 31 T cell receptor beta chains originate from one sample sequenced in a study of T cell clonality in common variable immunodeficiency. Generated by immunoSEQ multiplex PCR, the TCRdb table keeps only in-frame clones and is missing some. The sample holds 57,000 or so clones, and no clone turns up only once. Sequenced sample: peripheral blood mononuclear cells. These receptors were taken from a person aged 18 to 70 in good health.

This clone was observed at least ten times. The read finishes 3 residues shy of the CDR3 end, and the germline J gene is used to complete it. V usage is TRBV28 and J usage is TRBJ2-1, with 7 bases identical to TRBD2. This CDR3 has 15 amino acids. Per the germline V gene, CDR1 is MDHEN and CDR2 is SYDVKM. V was clipped by 6 bases and J by 5 bases; unmatched bases: 10. The CDR3 DNA, read in part, is TGTGCCAGCAGCCAGACTAGCATAGCCCACAATGAG. Translating gives CASSQTSIAHNE. The CDR3 in full is CASSQTSIAHNEQFF.

This clone has at least ten counts. The read comes to an end 3 residues before the CDR3 does, leaving the germline J gene to fill in the end. This chain uses TRBV6-2 or TRBV6-3 with TRBJ2-7; maybe TRBD2 (5 bases). CDR3 length: 14 residues. The germline CDR1 and CDR2 sequences are MNHEY and SVGEGT. The V and J ends lost 2 bases and 2 bases respectively, with 10 bases between them. Partial CDR3 DNA: TGTGCCAGCAGTTACGGGCCAGCGGCCTACGAG. Its translation is CASSYGPAAYE. The whole CDR3 is CASSYGPAAYEQYF.

Notes on this clone: The CDR3 end falls 3 residues outside the read, so it is completed with the germline J gene. The chain recombines TRBV19 with TRBJ2-2; 8 positions agree with TRBD2. There are 17 residues in the CDR3. The V segment lost 4 bases and the J segment 5 bases; nucleotides outside the gene matches: 12. Germline CDR1 and CDR2: LNHDA and SQIVND (reference sequence). The sequenced part of the CDR3 DNA is TGTGCCAGTAGTAATTCCCCCTTAGCGGGATATACCGGGGAG. Protein sequence: CASSNSPLAGYTGE. From start to end, the CDR3 is CASSNSPLAGYTGELFF.

This clone was picked up many times. The read halts 3 residues ahead of the CDR3 end, with the missing end drawn from the germline J gene. This chain joins TRBV18 and TRBJ2-7; TRBD2 agrees at 9 bases. CDR1 KGHSH and CDR2 LQKENI come from the germline V gene. V was pared by 6 bases and J by 6 bases, with 6 bases of the junction left unmatched. This CDR3 is 13 amino acids long. CDR3 amino acids: CASSSGTSPEQYF. CDR3 bases read: TGTGCCAGCTCCTCCGGGACTAGCCCCGAG.

This clone has a count of ten or more. With the read ending 3 residues before the CDR3 end, the germline J gene is used to fill in that end. V usage is TRBV29-1 and J usage is TRBJ2-2; TRBD2 might be the D (6 bases). Between the trimmed V and J ends, which lost 3 bases and 3 bases, there was a span of 14 bases. The CDR3 spans 15 residues. Germline V CDR1 and CDR2: SQVTM, ANQGSEA. The covered CDR3 bases are TGCAGCGTTGAGGGGGGTAGGGGCGACACCGGGGAG. Amino acid sequence: CSVEGGRGDTGE. The full CDR3 is CSVEGGRGDTGELFF.

This clone was counted ten times or more. Coverage ceases 3 residues before the CDR3 finishes, and the germline J gene fills in the end. V is TRBV2 and J is TRBJ1-4; D gene uncertain. In germline, CDR1 is SNHLY, CDR2 FYNNEI. The V and J ends lost 4 bases and 8 bases respectively, with 20 bases between them. This CDR3 has 16 amino acids. The CDR3 bases that were read are TGTGCCAGCAGTGGCCCTTTGGTCGCGGCGGAAGAAAAA. This encodes CASSGPLVAAEEK. The entire CDR3 reads CASSGPLVAAEEKLFF. The full variable domain, rest sourced from reference TRBV2 and TRBJ1-4, is EPEVTQTPSHQVTQMGQEVILRCVPISNHLYFYWYRQILGQKVEFLVSFYNNEISEKSEIFDDQFSVERPDGSNFTLKIRSTKLEDSAMYFCASSGPLVAAEEKLFFGSGTQLSVL.

At least ten counts were recorded for this clone. From the germline J gene comes the end of the CDR3, since the read stops 3 residues before it. This sequence joins TRBV20-1 and TRBJ2-1; 9 nucleotides align to TRBD2. This CDR3 is 15 amino acids long. The V gene end was trimmed by 0 bases and the J gene end by 4 bases; junction bases not matched to a gene: 4. Germline-derived CDR1 and CDR2 are DFQATT and SNEGSKA (reference sequence). The CDR3 sequence: CSARDLAGNYNEQFF. The sequenced CDR3 bases are TGCAGTGCTAGAGATCTAGCGGGGAATTACAATGAG.

This clone was seen ten or more times. One junction end disagrees with the germline gene, perhaps due to a read error. The sequence runs out 3 residues before the end of the CDR3; the remainder is reconstructed from the germline J gene. This chain uses TRBV7-7 with TRBJ2-2, with TRBD2 identical over 13 bases. Germline V lookup: CDR1 SSHAT, CDR2 FNYEAQ (reference sequence). CDR3 length: 15 residues. CDR3 region: CASRRTSGSTGELFF. Partial CDR3 DNA: TGTGCTAGCAGACGGACTAGCGGGAGCACCGGGGAG. Looking up the rest from reference TRBV7-7 and TRBJ2-2 gives the full variable domain: GAGVSQSPRYKVTKRGQDVTLRCDPISSHATLYWYQQALGQGPEFLTYFNYEAQPDKSGLPSDRFSAERPEGSISTLTIQRTEQRDSAMYRCASRRTSGSTGELFFGEGSRLTVL.

This clone was detected ten times or more. From the germline J gene comes the end of the CDR3, since the read stops 3 residues before it. The J gene is TRBJ2-7, the V gene TRBV28, with no clear D. Germline V lookup: CDR1 MDHEN, CDR2 SYDVKM. The CDR3 runs to 12 residues. V shed 6 bases and J shed 3 bases, with 9 bases lying between them. The CDR3: CASRHQDYEQYF. Incomplete CDR3 DNA: TGTGCCAGCAGACATCAGGACTACGAG.

This clone occurred many times. The CDR3 end falls 3 residues outside the read, so it is completed with the germline J gene. The chain links TRBV5-1 to TRBJ2-2; 8 nucleotides match TRBD2. The V gene's germline CDR1 is SGHRS and CDR2 YFSETQ. The J segment lost 7 bases and the V segment lost 4 bases, leaving 9 bases of the junction unmatched. The CDR3 extends over 15 amino acids. The covered CDR3 bases are TGCGCCAGCAGCGGCGGTGCGGGGGGCGGCGGGGAG. It encodes CASSGGAGGGGE. The entire CDR3 is CASSGGAGGGGELFF.

This clone was found many times. Read sequence stops 3 residues before the CDR3 end, and the germline J gene provides the missing end. The genes are TRBV5-1 and TRBJ2-3; D may be TRBD1 (6 bases). Trimming shortened V by 3 bases and J by 0 bases, and 14 bases separated the two germline ends. The CDR3 spans 16 residues. The V gene's germline CDR1 is SGHRS and CDR2 YFSETQ. The CDR3 protein is CASSSLGTLSTDTQYF. The sequenced part of the CDR3 DNA is TGCGCCAGCAGCTCTCTCGGGACACTTAGCACAGATACG.

Regarding this clone: The read stops 3 residues short of the end of the CDR3; the missing end is completed from the germline J gene. The chain has TRBV11-2 and TRBJ2-7; the match to TRBD1 covers 8 bases. V was pared by 9 bases and J by 2 bases, with 6 bases of the junction left unmatched. CDR1 is SGHAT and CDR2 is FQNNGV in the germline V gene. This CDR3 region has 13 residues. CDR3 region: CASEGQGPYEQYF. Incomplete CDR3 DNA: TGTGCCAGTGAAGGACAGGGTCCCTACGAG.

This clone was seen ten or more times. CDR3 DNA, as far as it was read: TGTGCCAGTAGTGGGGACAGAGCCTACGAG. Protein sequence: CASSGDRAYE. In full, the CDR3 is CASSGDRAYEQYF. The J gene is TRBJ2-7, the V gene TRBV19; 7 bases match TRBD1. The DNA ends 3 residues before the CDR3 does, and the rest of the CDR3 is filled in from the germline J gene. Per the germline V gene, CDR1 is LNHDA and CDR2 is SQIVND (reference sequence). The junction had 3 bases not matched to a gene; V was cut back by 5 bases and J by 2 bases. This CDR3 is 13 amino acids long.

This clone was seen repeatedly, ten times or more. The read ends 3 residues shy of where the CDR3 ends; the end is completed using the germline J gene. The chain employs TRBV5-8 and TRBJ2-1, with 9 bases matching TRBD2. There are 15 residues in the CDR3. The ends lost 1 base at V and 7 bases at J; junction bases unmatched: 6. In germline, CDR1 is SGHTS, CDR2 YDEGEE. Partial CDR3 DNA: TGTGCCAGCAGCTTGATGGCGGGAGGGCCGAATGAG. This codes for CASSLMAGGPNE. The entire CDR3 reads CASSLMAGGPNEQFF.

This clone was recorded many times. The read is 3 residues too short to cover the CDR3 end, so that end is filled in from the germline J gene. The chain is built from TRBV9 and TRBJ2-5; TRBD1 agrees at 12 bases. There are 16 residues in the CDR3. Germline assignment: CDR1 SGDLS and CDR2 YYNGEE. The V gene end was trimmed by 3 bases and the J gene end by 4 bases; junction bases not matched to a gene: 7. The CDR3 reads CASSATGTGGGETQYF. The part of the CDR3 DNA that was read is TGTGCCAGCAGCGCTACCGGGACAGGGGGCGGAGAGACC.

This clone has at least ten counts. The CDR3 DNA, read in part, is TGCGCCAGCAGCCTCGAACATCTGAATTCACCC. Encoded protein: CASSLEHLNSP. The whole CDR3 protein reads CASSLEHLNSPLHF. The chain couples TRBV5-1 to TRBJ1-6; D unclear. Sequencing ends 3 residues short of the CDR3 end; the germline J gene provides the rest. From germline, CDR1 is SGHRS and CDR2 YFSETQ. This CDR3 contains 14 residues. V lost 4 bases and J lost 7, with 12 bases in between.

In this sample, this clone turned up many times. The read terminates 3 residues before the CDR3 end, so the remaining end is supplied by the germline J gene. The rearrangement joins TRBV2 to TRBJ2-5; 15 bases map to TRBD2. This CDR3 comprises 14 residues. V lost 6 bases and J lost 5; bases outside the gene matches: 1. Germline V CDR1 and CDR2: SNHLY, FYNNEI. CDR3 loop: CASSGLAGGETQYF. The sequenced part of the CDR3 DNA is TGTGCCAGCAGCGGACTAGCGGGAGGGGAGACC.

The sample holds many counts of this clone. The sequence runs out 3 residues before the end of the CDR3; the remainder is reconstructed from the germline J gene. V gene TRBV5-1 combines with J gene TRBJ2-1, with TRBD1 matching 7 bases. The CDR3 loop spans 15 amino acids. J was trimmed by 2 bases and V by 4 bases; bases with no gene match: 6. CDR1 SGHRS and CDR2 YFSETQ come from the germline V gene. CDR3 DNA (partial): TGCGCCAGCAGCCCTGACAGGGCCACCTACAATGAG. It is translated as CASSPDRATYNE. The CDR3 in full is CASSPDRATYNEQFF.

There are many counts of this clone. With the read ending 3 residues before the CDR3 end, the germline J gene is used to fill in that end. The chain employs TRBV6-1 and TRBJ2-1, with 9 bases that match TRBD2. The CDR3 spans 14 residues. V shed 4 bases and J 3 bases; nucleotides not matched to a gene: 1. CDR1 is MNHNS and CDR2 is SASEGT in the germline V gene. The sequenced part of the CDR3 DNA is TGTGCCAGCAGTGCTAGCGGGAACTACAATGAG. This gives the protein CASSASGNYNE. The full CDR3 reads CASSASGNYNEQFF.

This clone appeared many times. Read data end 3 residues before the CDR3 end; the end is taken from the germline J gene. The rearrangement joins TRBV2 to TRBJ1-1, with TRBD1 as a possible D gene (5 bases). The CDR3 covers 13 residues. Germline CDR1 and CDR2: SNHLY and FYNNEI. V was clipped by 8 bases and J by 1 base, with 11 bases between them. This chain's CDR3 is CASLTARNTEAFF. The CDR3 DNA, read in part, is TGTGCCAGCCTGACAGCAAGGAACACTGAA.

This clone appeared many times. The read falls 3 residues short of the CDR3 end, and the missing part is taken from the germline J gene. This chain joins TRBV20-1 and TRBJ1-5, with a weak D call TRBD1 (6 bases). V was shortened by 3 bases and J by 0 bases, with 27 bases between the two germline ends. CDR3 length: 20 amino acids. Germline assignment: CDR1 DFQATT and CDR2 SNEGSKA (reference sequence). CDR3 DNA, as far as it was read: TGCAGTGCTAGCGGGTCCGGGGGGGCCTGGAGCGGGAATAGCAATCAGCCC. This sequence encodes CSASGSGGAWSGNSNQP. From start to end, the CDR3 is CSASGSGGAWSGNSNQPQHF.

This clone was seen many times. At one of its ends the junction is not consistent with the germline gene, which may arise from a read error. Read coverage stops 3 residues before the CDR3 terminus; the germline J gene supplies the remainder. The chain joins TRBV5-1 to TRBJ1-2, with D unresolved. The CDR3 runs 19 residues. Germline CDR1 reads SGHRS; CDR2 reads YFSETQ. The sequenced CDR3 bases are TGTGCCAGCAGCTTGCGGGCGGGAGGGCCCCTGCGAACTTCCTACGAG. It is translated as CASSLRAGGPLRTSYE. The whole CDR3 sequence reads CASSLRAGGPLRTSYEYTF.

This clone was detected many times. The read ends 3 residues shy of where the CDR3 ends; the end is completed using the germline J gene. This sequence joins TRBV19 and TRBJ2-3, with TRBD1 identical over 10 bases. This CDR3 contains 14 residues. The V gene end was trimmed by 5 bases and the J gene end by 6 bases; junction bases not matched to a gene: 5. Germline V CDR1 and CDR2: LNHDA, SQIVND (reference sequence). The CDR3: CASSPGTGVDTQYF. CDR3 DNA (partial): TGTGCCAGTAGTCCCGGGACAGGGGTGGATACG.

This clone was seen at least ten times. Coverage ceases 3 residues before the CDR3 finishes, and the germline J gene fills in the end. The V and J genes are TRBV2 and TRBJ2-3; tentatively, D is TRBD2 (6 bases). The CDR3 is 15 residues long. In germline, CDR1 is SNHLY, CDR2 FYNNEI. Trimming removed 10 bases from V and 7 bases from J, with 24 bases in between. This CDR3 is CATITGAERTNTQYF. Partial CDR3 DNA: TGTGCCACCATTACGGGAGCGGAACGGACGAATACG. The full variable domain, rest sourced from reference TRBV2 and TRBJ2-3, is EPEVTQTPSHQVTQMGQEVILRCVPISNHLYFYWYRQILGQKVEFLVSFYNNEISEKSEIFDDQFSVERPDGSNFTLKIRSTKLEDSAMYFCATITGAERTNTQYFGPGTRLTVL.

This clone was seen many times. The read stops 3 residues short of the end of the CDR3; the missing end is completed from the germline J gene. The gene calls are TRBV2 and TRBJ2-1; 13 positions match TRBD2. Germline V CDR1 and CDR2: SNHLY, FYNNEI. With V trimmed by 6 bases and J by 6 bases, 5 bases remained unmatched. The CDR3 extends over 15 amino acids. The CDR3 reads CASSPRTSGSNEQFF. The CDR3 DNA, read in part, is TGTGCCAGCAGCCCTAGGACTAGCGGGAGCAATGAG.

This clone was seen at least ten times. Read sequence stops 3 residues before the CDR3 end, and the germline J gene provides the missing end. V is TRBV6-2 or TRBV6-3 and J is TRBJ2-2, with TRBD1 matching over 7 bases. CDR1 is MNHEY, CDR2 SVGEGT, per germline. The CDR3 contains 14 residues. J was trimmed by 8 bases and V by 5 bases; bases with no gene match: 8. CDR3 region: CASSRTGEVGELFF. CDR3 DNA, as far as it was read: TGTGCCAGCAGTCGGACAGGTGAAGTGGGGGAG.

The table lists this clone with many counts. The read finishes 3 residues shy of the CDR3 end, and the germline J gene is used to complete it. This rearrangement joins TRBV7-6 to TRBJ2-1; D is unclear. CDR1 and CDR2 (germline): SGHVS, FNYEAQ. Trimming took 1 base from V and 9 from J, leaving 10 bases between them. This CDR3 comprises 13 residues. The CDR3 loop reads CASSLVGSGEQFF. The covered CDR3 bases are TGTGCCAGCAGCTTAGTTGGGTCGGGTGAG.

This clone was picked up a small number of times. The read ends 3 residues early relative to the CDR3; the germline J gene fills the gap. The gene calls are TRBV7-9 and TRBJ1-2, with a weak D call TRBD1 (5 bases). CDR3 size: 15 residues. Germline lookup yields CDR1 SEHNR and CDR2 FQNEAQ (reference sequence). The CDR3: CASSSRQNPTEGYTF. CDR3 DNA, as far as it was read: TGTGCCAGCAGCTCCAGACAGAATCCAACGGAAGGC.

This clone was recorded a few times. Read data end 3 residues before the CDR3 end; the end is taken from the germline J gene. This chain connects TRBV10-2 to TRBJ1-5; TRBD1 agrees at 7 bases. Germline-derived CDR1 and CDR2 are WSHSY and SAAADI. The junction had 10 bases not matched to a gene; V was cut back by 8 bases and J by 6 bases. The CDR3 is 14 residues long. The CDR3 sequence is CASGGQVSSQPQHF. CDR3 DNA, as far as it was read: TGCGCCAGCGGAGGACAGGTTTCGAGTCAGCCC.

This clone was detected many times. CDR3 bases read: TGCAGTGCTAGGGTATCTAGCGGGAGCAATGAG. Translated, it gives CSARVSSGSNE. The full CDR3 reads CSARVSSGSNEQFF. The chain carries TRBV20-1 and TRBJ2-1, with TRBD2 matching over 10 bases. The sequence runs out 3 residues before the end of the CDR3; the remainder is reconstructed from the germline J gene. V trimming: 3 bases; J trimming: 6 bases; junction bases outside the gene matches: 5. From germline, CDR1 is DFQATT and CDR2 SNEGSKA (reference sequence). The CDR3 is 14 amino acids.

This clone has at least ten counts. The CDR3 is cut off 3 residues early in the read; its end comes from the germline J gene. The chain has TRBV6-2 or TRBV6-3 and TRBJ1-2, with 7 bases aligning to TRBD1. V trimming: 7 bases; J trimming: 0 bases; junction bases outside the gene matches: 11. The CDR3 consists of 16 residues. In germline, CDR1 is MNHEY, CDR2 SVGEGT. The DNA read from the CDR3 is TGTGCCAGCACTTCGGCGGGGACAGAAGCTAACTATGGC. Protein product: CASTSAGTEANYG. The CDR3 in its entirety is CASTSAGTEANYGYTF.